This T cell receptor beta chain was identified during a study of T cell repertoires in cytomegalovirus infection. Study context: Both a matching HLA type and CMV infection were indicated by public TCR beta signatures.

With 3 bases removed from V and 4 bases from J, the gap between germline ends came to 5 bases. The germline V gene encodes CDR1 SQVTM and CDR2 ANQGSEA. The CDR3 runs to 11 residues. This clonotype was counted ten times or more. TCRdb passed the reads through MiXCR, listing each CDR3 protein once. The sample lists fewer than 250,000 distinct CDR3 sequences; about 20% were seen once. The chain uses TRBV29-1 and TRBJ2-3; D is unclear. The sample consisted of CD8+ T cells from PBMCs. The TCR was taken from a human donor in good health (CMV status not recorded). Some clones in this sample may be carry-over from other donors' samples. CDR3 in DNA: TGCAGCGTTGATGAATCAGATACGCAGTATTTT. Protein: CSVDESDTQYF.